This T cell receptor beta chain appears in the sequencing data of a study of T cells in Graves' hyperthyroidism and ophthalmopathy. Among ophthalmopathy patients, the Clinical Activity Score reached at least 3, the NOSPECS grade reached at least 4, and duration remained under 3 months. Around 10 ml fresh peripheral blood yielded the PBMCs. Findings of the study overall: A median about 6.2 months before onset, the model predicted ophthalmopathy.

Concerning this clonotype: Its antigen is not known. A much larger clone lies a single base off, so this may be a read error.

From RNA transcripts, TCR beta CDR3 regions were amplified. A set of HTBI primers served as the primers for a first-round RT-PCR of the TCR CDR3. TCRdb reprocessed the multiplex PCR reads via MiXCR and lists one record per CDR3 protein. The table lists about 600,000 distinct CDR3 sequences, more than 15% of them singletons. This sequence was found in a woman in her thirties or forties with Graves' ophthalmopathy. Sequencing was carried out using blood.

The CDR3 here is CASRSTGSEAFF. CDR3 sequence (DNA): TGTGCCAGCAGATCAACCGGCTCCGAAGCTTTCTTT. This chain connects TRBV27 to TRBJ1-1; D unresolved. Trimming shortened V by 6 bases and J by 8 bases, and 13 bases separated the two germline ends. The germline CDR1 and CDR2 sequences are MNHEY and SMNVEV (reference sequence). The CDR3 consists of 12 residues.